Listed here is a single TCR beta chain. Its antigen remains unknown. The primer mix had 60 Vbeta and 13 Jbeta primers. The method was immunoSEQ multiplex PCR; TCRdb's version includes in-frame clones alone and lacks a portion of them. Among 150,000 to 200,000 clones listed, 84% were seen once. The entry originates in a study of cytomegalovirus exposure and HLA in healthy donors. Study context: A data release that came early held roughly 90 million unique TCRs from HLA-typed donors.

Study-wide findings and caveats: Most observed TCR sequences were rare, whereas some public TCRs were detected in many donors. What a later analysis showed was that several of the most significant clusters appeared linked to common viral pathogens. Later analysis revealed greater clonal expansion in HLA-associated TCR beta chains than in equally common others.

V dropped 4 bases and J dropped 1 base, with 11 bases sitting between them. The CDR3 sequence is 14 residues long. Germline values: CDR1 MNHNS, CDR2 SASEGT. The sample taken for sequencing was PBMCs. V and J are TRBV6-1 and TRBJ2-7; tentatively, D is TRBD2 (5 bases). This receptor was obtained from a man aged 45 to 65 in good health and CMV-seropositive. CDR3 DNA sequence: TGTGCCAGCAGTGGGGCGGGTCAGTCCTACGAGCAGTACTTC. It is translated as CASSGAGQSYEQYF.